The source of this T cell receptor (beta chain) is a study of cytotoxic CD8 clonotypes in ibrutinib-treated CLL. About the study: Among responders, roughly 24 were partial and 2 complete; after median roughly 68 months, about 15 stayed remitted and some 12 progressed.

Clones were sequenced by immunoSEQ multiplex PCR, and TCRdb holds only the in-frame ones, with some missing. The sample holds under 45,000 clones, 68% seen once. Germline-derived CDR1 and CDR2 are LNHNV and YYDKDF (reference sequence). The CDR3 totals 18 residues. Trimming took off 2 bases at V and 3 bases at J, with 20 bases between the two ends. The TCR sequence derives from a human donor with chronic lymphocytic leukemia. Here the sequenced sample was PBMCs, taken at disease progression, from a patient treated with ibrutinib. This chain links TRBV15 with TRBJ2-1; D is undetermined. CDR3 sequence (DNA): TGTGCCACCAGCAGAACCCTCTTATCTTCAAGCGTCTACAATGAGCAGTTCTTC. It is translated as CATSRTLLSSSVYNEQFF.